The entry that follows covers one TCR beta chain sequence. Its antigen target is currently unknown. This entry is derived from a study of cytomegalovirus exposure and HLA in healthy donors (dated by TCRdb to about 2017). Background on the whole study: In an earlier analysis of around 540 of the donors, around 290 Gb of sequence data and 90 million to 120 million unique TCR beta sequences from 150 million to 200 million T cells were reported. To study patterns of TCR occurrence, a later analysis re-analyzed previously published TCR beta repertoires from under 750 donors and added high-resolution HLA genotyping. Both class I and class II loci were covered by HLA typing, at four-digit resolution. To predict cytomegalovirus infection status, the study combined high-throughput TCR immunosequencing, statistical association of individual TCRs with disease status, and machine learning. Because of strong linkage in the cohort, five DR-DQ haplotypes were treated as single units for association and clustering. Of the roughly 420 genotyped donors, 65% to 90% were placed in the genetic ancestry cluster associated with self-reported Caucasian donors. Rather than using new phenotypic data, the later analysis identified candidate immune exposures from TCR beta sequences and from how often those sequences occurred across donors. An early release that covered some 630 HLA-typed donors contained approximately 300 gigabases of sequencing data and roughly 84 million unique TCR sequences. A separate validation cohort of 100 to 150 different subjects was used in addition to the approximately 700-subject first cohort. The study was designed to test whether signatures of past pathogen exposure could be identified by cataloging public T cell receptors. Every repertoire in the discovery cohort had been generated on one and the same sequencing platform. Among roughly 370 genotyped donors of the cohort, an average of approximately 230,000 unique TCR beta nucleotide sequences were sequenced per donor, around 18% of them non-productive. Donor age, sex, ethnicity and CMV serostatus were compiled alongside the repertoire data. Typing coverage varied by locus: roughly 629-640 donors for A, B, C, DRB1 and DQB1; roughly 500 for DQA1; more than 600 for DPA1; some 470 for DPB1. A later genetic analysis used genome-wide SNP genotypes for 398 of the 666 donors, treating that subset as a discovery cohort. An earlier analysis of a few hundred of the donors applied high-throughput TCR beta sequencing to assess whether each TCR beta V gene segment acted as functional or pseudogenic. Using immunosequencing, the study profiled T cell repertoires from some 670 subjects and related those repertoires to cytomegalovirus serostatus.

The receptor library was made with the immunoSEQ multiplex PCR assay. For the multiplex PCR, a mixture combining 60 forward primers for TCR Vbeta segments and 13 reverse primers for TCR Jbeta segments was used. The CDR3 region of rearranged TCR beta genes was amplified from genomic DNA with a multiplex PCR assay. The amplified TCR beta libraries were sequenced on the Illumina HiSeq System as 87-base-pair reads. In the authors' own workflow: A later analysis counted about 76 million unique TCR beta chains across the 666 repertoires, and approximately 11 million of these chains were shared by at least two donors. Raw reads were error-corrected and collapsed into unique sequences with a nearest-neighbor algorithm that merged closely related sequences to remove PCR and sequencing errors. To assign V, D and J gene segments, CDR3 sequences were aligned to IMGT reference sequences. Each retained sequence needed at least a six-nucleotide match to both a V gene segment and a J gene segment. A rearrangement counted as productive if the CDR3 had no stop codons and remained in frame with V and J, and every other rearrangement counted as non-productive. Following IMGT convention, CDR3 was defined as the stretch from the second conserved V-encoded cysteine up to the conserved J-encoded phenylalanine. Sequences without an unambiguous match to a single V gene segment were excluded from the earlier analysis of 500 to 700 of the donors. An earlier analysis of just under 600 of the donors called V segments functional above 56.7% productive rearrangements and segregating when the between-donor standard deviation exceeded 5%. A statistical classification framework was built to diagnose cytomegalovirus status from the catalog of TCR beta chain sequences. In a later analysis, V and J genes were assigned by comparing TCR nucleotide sequences against IMGT/GENE-DB human TR gene sequences. The TCRdist pipeline was used in a later analysis to assign CDR3 sequences and most-parsimonious VDJ recombination scenarios. In a later analysis, each TCR beta chain was defined by its CDR3 amino acid sequence together with its V-gene family, and reads lacking a unique V-gene family were excluded. A later analysis removed 550 to 700 highly shared, low-generation-probability nucleotide sequences to deal with suspected cross-contamination and a sequencing artifact. In a later analysis, a clonal expansion index was calculated for each public chain from normalized within-repertoire ranks of inferred template counts. Generation probabilities in a later analysis came from a VDJ recombination model fitted to out-of-frame rearrangements, and those results were checked against IGoR. In a later analysis, TCR-TCR, TCR-HLA and TCR-CMV co-occurrence was scored with hypergeometric tests, and a repertoire-size bias correction was applied to TCR pairs. To estimate false discovery rates, a later analysis permuted the HLA or CMV assignments 20 times. In a later analysis, co-occurring TCRs were grouped using DBSCAN, with TCRdist sequence similarity added in when clustering inside HLA-allele-positive subsets. Repertoires with fewer than 30,000 or more than 120,000 public chains, plus five repertoires with anomalous nucleotide sharing, were excluded from co-occurrence clustering. TCRdb took this table from immuneACCESS and kept in-frame rearrangements with V and J called. Such tables lack part of the clones; where checked against another copy, unresolved V genes explain under half of the gap, and the rest is unexplained. V and J calls and clone size are those listed in that table; D and trimming were worked out from the DNA. The sample's table lists a count of 120,000 to 150,000 clones. Clones ranked in the top ten supply 2.2% of the sample.

In total, around 600 healthy bone marrow donors made up the cohort. At the time of sampling, all cohort members were nominally healthy, though unrecorded immune exposures were likely present. The donor tested CMV seronegative, placing the donor among the 350 or so seronegative members of the cohort. A peripheral blood sample was provided by each donor, and peripheral blood mononuclear cells were used for TCR beta sequencing. The Qiagen DNeasy Blood Extraction Kit was used to extract genomic DNA from the blood cell samples. The investigation overall reported the following: The sequencing pipeline was judged likely to have produced a cluster of highly shared sequence variants as a technical artifact. Most TCR sequences were observed very rarely across donors, whereas some public TCRs were present in many individuals. Strong co-occurrence of HLA alleles, especially DR and DQ, made assigning TCR associations to individual alleles difficult. The classifier was reported to diagnose cytomegalovirus status with high specificity and sensitivity in both the original and validation cohorts. This cohort had only TCR beta chains sequenced, and the lack of alpha or paired-chain data limited which features could be detected. Because some donors lacked HLA typing at each locus, the association tests relied only on the typed subset. CMV serostatus was the only immune exposure information available for the cohort. The study listed 164 TCR beta chains as associated with cytomegalovirus. Some IMGT-functional V segments, including TRBV6-2 and TRBV6-3, could not be told apart with the 87-base-pair reads, so those segments were excluded. According to a later analysis, parvovirus B19, influenza, CMV and Epstein-Barr virus appeared linked to several top co-occurrence clusters. A later analysis associated approximately 17,000 TCR beta sequences with specific HLA alleles at a false discovery rate of 0.05. Roughly uniform sequencing depth across donors was assumed in presence/absence analyses, although this assumption may not hold. Because counts were too low, roughly 18 rarely observed V segments, including chromosome 9 orphons, were left out of the earlier analysis of 587 of the donors. A further reported finding was that TCR beta sequences accurately predicted the HLA-A and HLA-B alleles for most subjects in the first cohort. V-gene and J-gene trimming of TCR beta chains was associated with a missense DCLRE1C variant in a later genetic analysis, and the association was replicated in an independent cohort. Linkage disequilibrium might explain the correlated functional status among segregating V segments, but an unknown experimental factor could not be ruled out. In a later analysis, HLA-associated TCR beta chains showed more clonal expansion and lower generation probabilities than non-associated chains that were equally common. In vitro tests confirmed that a few of the cytomegalovirus-associated TCR beta chains recognize cytomegalovirus antigens. An earlier analysis of 450 to 750 of the donors showed that most TCR beta V segments appeared in productive rearrangements either about 90% or about 30% of the time, which broadly matched IMGT annotations. A later analysis found that TCR association rates varied across HLA loci, with DRB1 alleles showing the most associated TCRs and HLA-C alleles the fewest. According to the authors, the approach could potentially be generalized to other disease states and immunological phenotypes. In a later genetic analysis, fewer N-insertions in productive TCRs were reported among donors in an Asian-associated ancestry cluster than the roughly 700-donor mean. In a later analysis, most CMV-associated TCR beta chains were found to appear HLA-restricted, with HLA associations seemingly driven largely by CMV exposure.

The germline V gene sets CDR1 to ENHRY and CDR2 to SYGVKD. V is pared back by 5 bases and J by 13 bases, with 23 bases lying between the germline termini. The cysteine opens and the phenylalanine closes a CDR3 of 15 amino acids. Only the CDR3 part of the read is kept: 45 bases, read in frame from the first base. Recombination joined TRBV10-3 with TRBJ1-4; the D gene is perhaps TRBD1, from 6 matching bases. The source of this sequence is a woman aged 18-30 years in good health and CMV-seronegative. The sample consisted of PBMCs. The CDR3 here reads CAISPDTGTSSGLFF. The nucleotide sequence reads as follows: TGTGCCATCAGTCCTGACACAGGGACCAGTTCGGGACTGTTTTTT.